These 22 T cell receptor beta chains were sequenced from one sample in a study of cytomegalovirus exposure and HLA in healthy donors. Primers included in the PCR were 60 Vbeta and 13 Jbeta primers. Sequenced by immunoSEQ multiplex PCR; TCRdb stores in-frame clones only, minus some. Among roughly 240,000 clones listed, around 78% were seen once. Sequencing was performed on PBMCs. Receptors were obtained from a boy aged 5-17 years in good health and CMV-seronegative.

This clone is a singleton in its sample. The J gene is TRBJ2-3, the V gene TRBV30; a possible D gene is TRBD2 (6 bases). CDR1 is GTSNPN and CDR2 is SVGIG in the germline V gene (reference sequence). The CDR3 contains 14 residues. V was pared by 3 bases and J by 1 base, with 11 bases between. The CDR3 coding sequence is TGTGCCTGGAGCCCGGGGGACCGCACAGATACGCAGTATTTT. Translation: CAWSPGDRTDTQYF.

The chain couples TRBV18 to TRBJ1-1; 8 bases align to TRBD1. Losses at the gene ends were 6 bases for V and 1 base for J; bases not matched to a gene: 10. Per germline, CDR1 KGHSH and CDR2 LQKENI. The CDR3 spans 16 residues. The CDR3 protein is CASSPRQGAANTEAFF. In nucleotides, the CDR3 is TGTGCCAGCTCCCCGCGCCAGGGGGCGGCGAACACTGAAGCTTTCTTT.

V usage is TRBV9 and J usage is TRBJ2-4, with no clear D. In germline, CDR1 is SGDLS, CDR2 YYNGEE. The CDR3 has 13 amino acids. With 0 bases removed from V and 7 bases from J, the gap between germline ends came to 8 bases. The CDR3 protein is CASSVDSLNIQYF. The CDR3 DNA is TGTGCCAGCAGCGTAGACTCTCTGAACATTCAGTACTTC.

In regard to this clone: This specimen includes other DNA sequences encoding the same CDR3. The J gene is TRBJ1-1, the V gene TRBV5-6; 10 positions match TRBD1. Germline CDR1 is SGHDT and CDR2 is YYEEEE. The ends lost 3 bases at V and 1 base at J; junction bases unmatched: 0. The CDR3 runs 14 residues. CDR3 in DNA: TGTGCCAGCAGCTGGGACAGGGGGAACACTGAAGCTTTCTTT. Translating gives CASSWDRGNTEAFF.

V usage is TRBV7-2 and J usage is TRBJ1-2; 7 bases are a match to TRBD1. The trim removed 2 bases at V and 8 bases at J, leaving 2 bases unmatched. Looked up from germline, CDR1 is SGHTA and CDR2 is FQGNSA. The CDR3 covers 12 residues. CDR3 residues: CASSLTGAGYTF. DNA of the CDR3: TGTGCCAGCAGCTTAACAGGGGCGGGCTACACCTTC.

The chain links TRBV6-6 to TRBJ1-1; D not resolved. Trimming stripped 7 bases from V and 6 bases from J, with 12 bases between. The CDR3 runs to 12 residues. The germline V gene has CDR1 MNHNY and CDR2 SVGAGI (reference sequence). CDR3 amino acids: CASTSRISEAFF. The CDR3 region has the DNA TGTGCCAGCACCTCGAGAATATCTGAAGCTTTCTTT.

In this sample, this clone turned up a few times. The chain links TRBV30 to TRBJ2-7, with unresolved D. Germline V gives CDR1 GTSNPN, CDR2 SVGIG (reference sequence). The CDR3 is 13 residues long. Trimming took off 0 bases at V and 2 bases at J, with 8 bases between the two ends. The CDR3 region is CAWSVYKTYEQYF. CDR3 bases: TGTGCCTGGAGTGTGTACAAGACCTACGAGCAGTACTTC.

V and J are TRBV6-5 and TRBJ2-2; maybe TRBD2 (5 bases). The germline gives CDR1 MNHEY, CDR2 SVGAGI. This CDR3 has 14 amino acids. V shed 5 bases and J shed 5 bases, with 12 bases lying between them. The CDR3 bases are TGTGCCAGCAGTCTGAACCGGGGAACCGGGGAGCTGTTTTTT. Translating it yields CASSLNRGTGELFF.

This clone has a handful of counts. The CDR3 region has the DNA TGTGCCAGCAGATCGGACAGGGAGAGCACTGAAGCTTTCTTT. Translated: CASRSDRESTEAFF. The chain carries TRBV6-1 and TRBJ1-1; 8 positions agree with TRBD1. The CDR3 is 14 residues long. From germline, CDR1 is MNHNS and CDR2 SASEGT. V was clipped by 6 bases and J by 4 bases; unmatched bases: 7.

The rearrangement links TRBV10-1 to TRBJ2-3; D not resolved. The V end lost 0 bases, the J end lost 6 bases, and 7 bases lay between the germline ends. The germline V gene has CDR1 WNHNN and CDR2 SYGVQD (reference sequence). The CDR3 is 13 amino acids. CDR3 in DNA: TGCGCCAGCAGTGAGTCTGGAGCCGATACGCAGTATTTT. Its translation: CASSESGADTQYF.

V gene TRBV19 combines with J gene TRBJ1-2; 7 bases agree with TRBD1. This CDR3 spans 12 amino acids. V dropped 5 bases and J dropped 7; count of bases not matched to a gene: 4. Germline lookup yields CDR1 LNHDA and CDR2 SQIVND (reference sequence). The CDR3 DNA follows: TGTGCCAGTAGTTTCAGGGGGTCTGGCTACACCTTC. Protein product: CASSFRGSGYTF.

The J gene is TRBJ1-1, the V gene TRBV6-1; D is ambiguous. Per the germline V gene, CDR1 is MNHNS and CDR2 is SASEGT. Trimming left V 7 bases short and J 1 base short, with 16 bases between. This CDR3 contains 15 residues. The CDR3 coding sequence is TGTGCCAGCACCCCGTTGCAAGGAGCGAACACTGAAGCTTTCTTT. Translating it yields CASTPLQGANTEAFF.

The chain recombines TRBV9 with TRBJ1-3, with D perhaps TRBD1 (5 bases). Germline CDR1 SGDLS, CDR2 YYNGEE. The V gene lost 4 bases and the J gene lost 0 bases, with 14 bases spanning the gap. The CDR3 has 16 amino acids. The CDR3 loop is CASSKAGRDSGNTIYF. The CDR3 DNA is TGTGCCAGCAGCAAAGCGGGACGGGACTCTGGAAACACCATATATTTT.

The chain couples TRBV6-1 to TRBJ2-1, with D perhaps TRBD1 (6 bases). The CDR3 loop spans 14 amino acids. The germline V gene encodes CDR1 MNHNS and CDR2 SASEGT. Between the trimmed V and J ends, which lost 4 bases and 8 bases, there was a span of 15 bases. The CDR3 DNA reads TGTGCCAGCAGTGGACAGGTCGAGTTCGATGAGCAGTTCTTC. Amino acid sequence: CASSGQVEFDEQFF.

The V gene is TRBV6-1, the J gene TRBJ2-1; unclear D gene. The V and J ends lost 3 bases and 2 bases respectively, with 8 bases between them. The length of the CDR3 is 14 residues. Germline loops: CDR1 MNHNS, CDR2 SASEGT. DNA of the CDR3: TGTGCCAGCAGTGAGGCGGTAACCTACAATGAGCAGTTCTTC. Translated, it gives CASSEAVTYNEQFF.

CDR3 nucleotides: TGCAGCGTTGGACGGGAGAGGAATTCACCCCTCCACTTT. It encodes CSVGRERNSPLHF. The chain is built from TRBV29-1 and TRBJ1-6; D is unclear. V was pared by 4 bases and J by 7 bases, with 11 bases between. Germline V gene lookup returns CDR1 SQVTM and CDR2 ANQGSEA. This CDR3 is 13 amino acids long.

J is TRBJ1-1 and V is TRBV30; 7 bases map to TRBD1. Germline V gene lookup returns CDR1 GTSNPN and CDR2 SVGIG (reference sequence). V dropped 0 bases and J dropped 14; count of bases not matched to a gene: 9. This CDR3 has 12 residues. CDR3 DNA: TGTGCCTGGAGTGTACGAGGGGGCACGGCCTTCTTT. Encoded protein: CAWSVRGGTAFF.

This clone was counted once. The rearrangement joins TRBV30 to TRBJ1-5, with D tentatively TRBD1 (5 bases). V was pared by 1 base and J by 7 bases, with 14 bases between. CDR1 and CDR2 (germline): GTSNPN, SVGIG (reference sequence). The CDR3 consists of 14 residues. The CDR3 region is CAWSDQGLRQPQHF. In nucleotides, the CDR3 is TGTGCCTGGAGTGACCAGGGTCTCCGGCAGCCCCAGCATTTT.

The chain recombines TRBV7-2 with TRBJ1-1, with D hard to call. The CDR3 spans 13 residues. Trimming left V 3 bases short and J 4 bases short, with 9 bases between. Germline lookup yields CDR1 SGHTA and CDR2 FQGNSA. In nucleotides, the CDR3 is TGTGCCAGCAGCTTGGCGACTCTCACTGAAGCTTTCTTT. Translation: CASSLATLTEAFF.

V and J are TRBV6-6 and TRBJ2-5; D possibly corresponds to TRBD1 (6 bases). This CDR3 has 14 residues. Germline CDR1 reads MNHNY; CDR2 reads SVGAGI (reference sequence). The V gene lost 3 bases and the J gene lost 7 bases, with 15 bases spanning the gap. CDR3 sequence reads: CASSYARDKGTQYF. CDR3 DNA sequence: TGTGCCAGCAGTTATGCTAGGGACAAAGGGACCCAGTACTTC.

The gene calls are TRBV7-2 and TRBJ2-3; the match to TRBD2 covers 9 bases. Per germline, CDR1 SGHTA and CDR2 FQGNSA. Trimming removed 0 bases from V and 2 bases from J; junction bases left unmatched: 3. The CDR3 runs 16 residues. The CDR3 bases are TGTGCCAGCAGCTTAGCGGCGGGGGGGCCCACAGATACGCAGTATTTT. The encoded protein is CASSLAAGGPTDTQYF.

The chain uses TRBV7-2 and TRBJ2-7; 8 nucleotides line up with TRBD2. J gave up 3 bases and V 2 bases, and 6 bases lay outside the gene matches. Germline CDR1 is SGHTA and CDR2 is FQGNSA. This CDR3 spans 15 amino acids. DNA for the CDR3: TGTGCCAGCAGCTTATGGGGGGCGGGGGGCTACGAGCAGTACTTC. It yields the protein CASSLWGAGGYEQYF.